The clone carrying this T cell receptor (beta chain) was counted a single time. CDR1 and CDR2 (germline): SGHAT, FQNNGV. CDR3 length: 15 amino acids. V shed 3 bases, J shed 4 bases, and the junction held 6 bases outside the gene matches. The data stem from a study of T cell responses to AZD1222 COVID-19 vaccine. Data came from immunoSEQ multiplex PCR; TCRdb stores just in-frame clones and leaves some out. The sample holds approximately 120,000 clones; more than 85% are singletons and the top ten take roughly 10%. This TCR came from an adult in good health. The chain joins TRBV11-2 to TRBJ2-1, with 7 bases fitting TRBD2. The source was peripheral blood, collected on day 0 of MenACWY control vaccination. The CDR3 reads CASSFGGSGYNEQFF. The CDR3 nucleotides are TGTGCCAGCAGCTTCGGCGGGAGTGGGTACAATGAGCAGTTCTTC.